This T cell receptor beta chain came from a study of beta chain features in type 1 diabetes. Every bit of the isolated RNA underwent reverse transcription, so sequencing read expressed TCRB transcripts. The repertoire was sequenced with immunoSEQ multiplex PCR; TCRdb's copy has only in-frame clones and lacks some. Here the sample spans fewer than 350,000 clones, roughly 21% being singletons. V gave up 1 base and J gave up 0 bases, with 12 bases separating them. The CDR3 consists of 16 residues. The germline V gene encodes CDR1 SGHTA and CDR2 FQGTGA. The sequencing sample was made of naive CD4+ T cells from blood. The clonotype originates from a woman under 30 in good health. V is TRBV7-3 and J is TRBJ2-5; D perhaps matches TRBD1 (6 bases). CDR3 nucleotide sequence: TGTGCCAGCAGCTTAAACGGCAGGGGCAACCAAGAGACCCAGTACTTC. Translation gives CASSLNGRGNQETQYF.